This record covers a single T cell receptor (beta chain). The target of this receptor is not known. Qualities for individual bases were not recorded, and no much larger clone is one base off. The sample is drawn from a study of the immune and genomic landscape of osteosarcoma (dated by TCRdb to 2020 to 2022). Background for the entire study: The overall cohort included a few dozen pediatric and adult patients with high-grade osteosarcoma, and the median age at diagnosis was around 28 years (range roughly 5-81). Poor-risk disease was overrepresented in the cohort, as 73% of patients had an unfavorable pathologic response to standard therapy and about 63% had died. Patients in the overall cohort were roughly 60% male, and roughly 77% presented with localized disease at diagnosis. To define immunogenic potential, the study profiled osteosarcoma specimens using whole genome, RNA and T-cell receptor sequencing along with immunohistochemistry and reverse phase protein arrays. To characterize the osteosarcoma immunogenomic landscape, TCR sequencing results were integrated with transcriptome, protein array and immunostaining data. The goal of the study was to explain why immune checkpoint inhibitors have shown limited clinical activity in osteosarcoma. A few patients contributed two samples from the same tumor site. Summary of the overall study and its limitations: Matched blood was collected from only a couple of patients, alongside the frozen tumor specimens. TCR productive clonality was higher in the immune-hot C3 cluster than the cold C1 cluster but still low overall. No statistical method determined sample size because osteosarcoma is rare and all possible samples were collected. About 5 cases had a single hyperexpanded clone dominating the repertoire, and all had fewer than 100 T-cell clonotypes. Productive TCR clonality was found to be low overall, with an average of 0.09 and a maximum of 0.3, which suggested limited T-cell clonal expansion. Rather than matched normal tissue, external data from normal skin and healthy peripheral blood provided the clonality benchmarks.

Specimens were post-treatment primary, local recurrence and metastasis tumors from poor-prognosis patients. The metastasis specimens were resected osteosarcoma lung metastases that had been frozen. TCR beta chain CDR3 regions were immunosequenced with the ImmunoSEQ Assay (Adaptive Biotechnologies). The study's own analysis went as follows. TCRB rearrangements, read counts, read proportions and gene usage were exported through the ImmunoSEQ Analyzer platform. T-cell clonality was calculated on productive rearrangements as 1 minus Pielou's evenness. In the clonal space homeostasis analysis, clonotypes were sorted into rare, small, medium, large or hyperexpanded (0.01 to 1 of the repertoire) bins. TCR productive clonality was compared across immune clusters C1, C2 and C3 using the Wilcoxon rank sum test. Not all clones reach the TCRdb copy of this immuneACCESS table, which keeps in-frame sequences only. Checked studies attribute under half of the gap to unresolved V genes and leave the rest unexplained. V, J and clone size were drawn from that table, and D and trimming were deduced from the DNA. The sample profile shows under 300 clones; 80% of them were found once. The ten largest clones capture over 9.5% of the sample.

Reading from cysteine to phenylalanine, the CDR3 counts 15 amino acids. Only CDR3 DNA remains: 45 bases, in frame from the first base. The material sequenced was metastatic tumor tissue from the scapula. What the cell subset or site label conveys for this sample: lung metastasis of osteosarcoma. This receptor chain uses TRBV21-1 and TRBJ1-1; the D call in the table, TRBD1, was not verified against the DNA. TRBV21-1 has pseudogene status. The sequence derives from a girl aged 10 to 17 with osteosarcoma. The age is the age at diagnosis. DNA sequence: TGTGCCAGCAGCGTTTTGCTCACAATTCGCACTGAAGCTTTCTTT. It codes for CASSVLLTIRTEAFF.